A selection of T cell receptor beta chains follows, all from one sample in a study of blood T cell repertoires in COVID-19. The table came from immunoSEQ multiplex PCR; TCRdb's copy has only in-frame clones and leaves some out. Of 100,000 to 130,000 clones in the sample, 75% to 95% were seen once. Sequenced material: peripheral blood. The receptors were gathered from a woman between 25 and 40 years old with acute or convalescent COVID-19. Both conserved end residues are part of each CDR3. The D gene is left open where the match is weak. Size is omitted from some rows. Given values are once, few, many or a class for expanded clones.

D	size	length	J	V	CDR3	DNA
.	.	16	TRBJ2-2	TRBV9	CASSVVTGWGTGELFF	TGTGCCAGCAGCGTAGTTACAGGCTGGGGAACCGGGGAGCTGTTTTTT
TRBD2	.	19	TRBJ2-1	TRBV9	CASSANPYFAGGAYNEQFF	TGTGCCAGCAGCGCTAACCCCTATTTTGCGGGGGGGGCCTACAATGAGCAGTTCTTC
.	.	14	TRBJ2-1	TRBV25-1	CASRVGGWYNEQFF	TGTGCCAGCAGGGTAGGGGGTTGGTACAATGAGCAGTTCTTC
TRBD2	.	15	TRBJ2-3	TRBV28	CASRPMAGGQDTQYF	TGTGCCAGCAGACCCATGGCGGGGGGGCAAGATACGCAGTATTTT
.	.	15	TRBJ2-2	TRBV27	CASSLVGANTGELFF	TGTGCCAGCAGTTTGGTGGGAGCGAACACCGGGGAGCTGTTTTTT
TRBD1	.	15	TRBJ2-2	TRBV7-3	CASSLMGQGTGELFF	TGTGCCAGCAGCTTAATGGGACAGGGTACCGGGGAGCTGTTTTTT
TRBD1	.	17	TRBJ1-1	TRBV18	CASSPDRQGPTNTEAFF	TGTGCCAGCTCCCCAGACAGACAGGGGCCTACGAACACTGAAGCTTTCTTT
.	.	16	TRBJ1-2	TRBV7-2	CASSLLLDIQTGGYTF	TGTGCCAGCAGCTTACTCTTGGACATACAAACGGGTGGCTACACCTTC
.	.	13	TRBJ1-2	TRBV28	CASSPRVNYGYTF	TGTGCCAGCAGCCCCAGGGTAAACTATGGCTACACCTTC
TRBD1	.	14	TRBJ1-1	TRBV4-3	CASSSRQGAAEAFF	TGCGCCAGCAGCAGCCGCCAGGGGGCCGCTGAAGCTTTCTTT
.	.	13	TRBJ2-7	TRBV11-2	CASSSPSEYEQYF	TGTGCCAGCAGTTCACCGTCCGAGTACGAGCAGTACTTC
.	.	17	TRBJ1-2	TRBV4-2	CASSQAAQGAGADGYTF	TGTGCCAGCAGCCAAGCCGCACAAGGGGCGGGGGCGGATGGCTACACCTTC
TRBD2	.	16	TRBJ2-3	TRBV7-7	CASSLGSGARSDTQYF	TGTGCCAGCAGCTTAGGAAGCGGGGCGAGATCAGATACGCAGTATTTT
TRBD1	.	15	TRBJ2-1	TRBV11-1	CASSLGQGSYNEQFF	TGTGCCAGCAGCTTAGGACAGGGTTCCTACAATGAGCAGTTCTTC
TRBD1	.	14	TRBJ2-5	TRBV24-1	CATSPTGGVETQYF	TGTGCCACCAGTCCGACAGGGGGCGTCGAGACCCAGTACTTC
TRBD1	.	14	TRBJ2-7	TRBV11-2	CASRTGTGAYEQYF	TGTGCCAGCAGGACCGGGACAGGGGCGTACGAGCAGTACTTC
.	few	13	TRBJ1-2	TRBV6-4	CASSPDNTYGYTF	TGTGCCAGCAGCCCTGACAACACTTATGGCTACACCTTC
TRBD1	.	14	TRBJ1-2	TRBV27	CASSLVQGAGGYTF	TGTGCCAGCAGTTTAGTTCAGGGGGCGGGAGGCTACACCTTC
.	.	13	TRBJ2-3	TRBV19	CASSIVPTDTQYF	TGTGCCAGTAGTATAGTCCCAACAGATACGCAGTATTTT
.	.	14	TRBJ1-5	TRBV2	CASSEAGGNQPQHF	TGTGCCAGCAGTGAGGCGGGGGGCAATCAGCCCCAGCATTTT
TRBD1	.	13	TRBJ1-4	TRBV3-1/TRBV3-2	CASSQATGQGLFF	TGTGCCAGCAGCCAAGCTACAGGACAGGGATTGTTTTTT
.	.	14	TRBJ1-4	TRBV6-5	CASSFSYRNEKLFF	TGTGCCAGCAGTTTTTCCTACAGAAATGAAAAACTGTTTTTT
.	.	15	TRBJ1-5	TRBV3-1/TRBV3-2	CASSQDQYGNQPQHF	TGTGCCAGCAGCCAAGATCAGTACGGGAATCAGCCCCAGCATTTT
.	.	14	TRBJ2-1	TRBV30	CAWSLALSYNEQFF	TGTGCCTGGAGTCTAGCCCTTTCCTACAATGAGCAGTTCTTC
TRBD2	.	14	TRBJ2-1	TRBV30	CAGGWSGGYNEQFF	TGTGCCGGGGGTTGGAGCGGGGGATACAATGAGCAGTTCTTC
.	.	13	TRBJ1-2	TRBV30	CALGPLANYGYTF	TGTGCCCTGGGGCCCTTAGCTAACTATGGCTACACCTTC
.	.	16	TRBJ1-1	TRBV4-3	CASSQDMAGYGTEAFF	TGCGCCAGCAGCCAAGACATGGCAGGTTATGGCACTGAAGCTTTCTTT
.	.	15	TRBJ2-7	TRBV30	CAWRDRDILNYEQYF	TGTGCCTGGAGGGACCGGGACATTCTCAACTACGAGCAGTACTTC
.	once	13	TRBJ1-1	TRBV12-3/TRBV12-4	CASSLLSVTEAFF	TGTGCCAGCAGTTTATTGTCAGTTACTGAAGCTTTCTTT
.	once	15	TRBJ1-1	TRBV4-2	CASSQENGVNTEAFF	TGTGCCAGCAGCCAAGAGAATGGAGTGAACACTGAAGCTTTCTTT
.	.	17	TRBJ2-1	TRBV9	CASSVQVSGSSYNEQFF	TGTGCCAGCAGCGTACAAGTAAGCGGTAGCTCCTACAATGAGCAGTTCTTC